One and the same sample provided the 16 T cell receptor beta chains below, sequenced in a study of blood T cell repertoires in COVID-19. TCRdb's table, derived via immunoSEQ multiplex PCR, lists solely in-frame clones and lacks some. The data contain 150,000 to 200,000 clones, around 79% of them seen just once; the ten biggest clones take up less than 7%. What was sequenced was peripheral blood. Receptor source: a woman between 40 and 55 years old with COVID-19, enrolled during active disease.

V and J are TRBV7-2 and TRBJ1-2, with a possible D match to TRBD1 (5 bases). The ends were cut back, 1 base at V and 10 bases at J, with 16 bases in the middle. CDR1 SGHTA and CDR2 FQGNSA come from the germline V gene. The CDR3 runs to 14 residues. CDR3 in DNA: TGTGCCAGCAGCTTAGGGGCGGGGGAAGTCGCCTACACCTTC. Protein sequence: CASSLGAGEVAYTF. Together with reference TRBV7-2 and TRBJ1-2, the CDR3 gives the full variable domain: GAGVSQSPSNKVTEKGKDVELRCDPISGHTALYWYRQSLGQGLEFLIYFQGNSAPDKSGLPSDRFSAERTGGSVSTLTIQRTQQEDSAVYLCASSLGAGEVAYTFGSGTRLTVV.

V and J are TRBV5-1 and TRBJ2-3; TRBD2 matches 8 bases. The germline V gene has CDR1 SGHRS and CDR2 YFSETQ. The CDR3 consists of 15 residues. With V trimmed by 2 bases and J by 2 bases, 4 bases remained unmatched. Written as DNA, the CDR3 is TGCGCCAGCAGCTTCAGCGGGGGTATCACAGATACGCAGTATTTT. This encodes CASSFSGGITDTQYF.

This chain uses TRBV20-1 with TRBJ1-2, with D perhaps TRBD1 (5 bases). From germline, CDR1 is DFQATT and CDR2 SNEGSKA (reference sequence). The V and J ends lost 3 bases and 3 bases respectively, with 17 bases between them. This CDR3 spans 15 amino acids. The CDR3, as DNA: TGCAGTGCTAGTAGGCAGGGCCGCCTCCACTATGGCTACACCTTC. It is translated as CSASRQGRLHYGYTF.

This clone has just a few counts. The V call is TRBV7-3, the J call TRBJ2-5; TRBD2 agrees at 9 bases. This CDR3 spans 17 amino acids. Losses at the gene ends were 1 base for V and 2 bases for J; bases not matched to a gene: 8. Germline V gene lookup returns CDR1 SGHTA and CDR2 FQGTGA. This chain's CDR3 is CASSLIASSGGQETQYF. CDR3 DNA sequence: TGTGCCAGCAGCTTAATTGCTTCCAGCGGGGGGCAAGAGACCCAGTACTTC.

The chain recombines TRBV10-3 with TRBJ1-1; TRBD1 matches at 9 bases. The CDR3 spans 14 residues. The V gene's germline CDR1 is ENHRY and CDR2 SYGVKD. J gave up 0 bases and V 10 bases, and 6 bases lay outside the gene matches. The CDR3 sequence is CASGTGGLNTEAFF. CDR3 bases: TGTGCCAGCGGCACAGGGGGCTTGAACACTGAAGCTTTCTTT.

The chain couples TRBV6-1 to TRBJ2-5; D ambiguous. The CDR3 sequence is 16 residues long. Trimming removed 3 bases from V and 4 bases from J, with 18 bases in between. CDR1 is MNHNS, CDR2 SASEGT, per germline. The chain's CDR3 is CASSDPYSPRGETQYF. Written as DNA, the CDR3 is TGTGCCAGCAGTGACCCCTACTCCCCTCGTGGAGAGACCCAGTACTTC.

In nucleotides, the CDR3 is TGCGCCAGCAGCTTAAAGCGGGGGCTCTCCTACAATGAGCAGTTCTTC. It yields the protein CASSLKRGLSYNEQFF. The rearrangement joins TRBV5-1 to TRBJ2-1; 8 nucleotides agree with TRBD2. J lost 0 bases, V lost 2 bases, and 4 bases had no gene match. CDR1 SGHRS and CDR2 YFSETQ come from the germline V gene. The CDR3 runs 16 residues.

J is TRBJ2-1 and V is TRBV25-1, with TRBD2 as a possible D gene (5 bases). Germline V CDR1 and CDR2: MGHDK, SYGVNS. The length of the CDR3 is 15 residues. With 4 bases removed from V and 0 bases from J, the gap between germline ends came to 10 bases. The CDR3 is CASSVSDYSYNEQFF. The CDR3 region has the DNA TGTGCCAGCAGTGTTAGCGACTACTCCTACAATGAGCAGTTCTTC.

In its sample, this clone ranks as medium-sized. The chain links TRBV19 to TRBJ1-2; 8 bases line up with TRBD1. The CDR3 runs to 13 residues. The V and J ends lost 6 bases and 8 bases, in that order; junction bases with no gene match: 8. Per germline, CDR1 LNHDA and CDR2 SQIVND (reference sequence). In nucleotides, the CDR3 is TGTGCCAGTAGCGTCAGGGGGCTGCAGGGCTACACCTTC. This codes for CASSVRGLQGYTF. The whole variable domain, remainder taken from reference TRBV19 and TRBJ1-2, is DGGITQSPKYLFRKEGQNVTLSCEQNLNHDAMYWYRQDPGQGLRLIYYSQIVNDFQKGDIAEGYSVSREKKESFPLTVTSAQKNPTAFYLCASSVRGLQGYTFGSGTRLTVV.

V gene TRBV10-3 combines with J gene TRBJ2-2; D is unclear. The germline V and J ends were trimmed by 8 bases and 1 base, with 5 bases remaining between them. CDR3 length: 12 amino acids. Germline CDR1 reads ENHRY; CDR2 reads SYGVKD. CDR3 nucleotides: TGTGCCATCCGGTTGAACACCGGGGAGCTGTTTTTT. Amino acids: CAIRLNTGELFF.

In its sample, this clone was seen a few times. The chain couples TRBV30 to TRBJ1-5; 7 positions match TRBD1. The CDR3 length is 15 residues. The J segment lost 4 bases and the V segment lost 4 bases, leaving 10 bases of the junction unmatched. Germline V CDR1 and CDR2: GTSNPN, SVGIG (reference sequence). The CDR3 spells CAWKSAAGGNQPQHF. Here the CDR3 DNA reads TGTGCCTGGAAGTCGGCGGCAGGGGGAAATCAGCCCCAGCATTTT.

This chain joins TRBV2 and TRBJ2-4; 7 bases are shared with TRBD1. CDR3 size: 16 residues. Germline-derived CDR1 and CDR2 are SNHLY and FYNNEI. With 4 bases clipped from V and 0 bases from J, the junction kept 6 bases outside the gene matches. The CDR3 region is CASSAARQGAKNIQYF. The DNA for the CDR3 is TGTGCCAGCAGTGCGGCCCGACAGGGAGCCAAAAACATTCAGTACTTC. Filled out from reference TRBV2 and TRBJ2-4, the complete variable domain reads EPEVTQTPSHQVTQMGQEVILRCVPISNHLYFYWYRQILGQKVEFLVSFYNNEISEKSEIFDDQFSVERPDGSNFTLKIRSTKLEDSAMYFCASSAARQGAKNIQYFGAGTRLSVL.

The table lists this clone with a count of one. V gene TRBV5-1 combines with J gene TRBJ1-6; 8 nucleotides agree with TRBD1. Trimming removed 0 bases from V and 5 bases from J; junction bases left unmatched: 10. This CDR3 spans 18 amino acids. Per germline, CDR1 SGHRS and CDR2 YFSETQ. Here the CDR3 reads CASSLGTGFMSDNSPLHF. The CDR3 nucleotides are TGCGCCAGCAGCTTGGGGACAGGGTTTATGTCAGATAATTCACCCCTCCACTTT.

The rearrangement uses TRBV10-3 and TRBJ2-5; perhaps TRBD1 as D (5 bases). CDR1 and CDR2 (germline): ENHRY, SYGVKD. There are 13 residues in the CDR3. V dropped 8 bases and J dropped 1 base, with 11 bases sitting between them. Here the CDR3 DNA reads TGTGCCATCCACTCAGGGTCCCAAGAGACCCAGTACTTC. Translating gives CAIHSGSQETQYF.

V usage is TRBV19 and J usage is TRBJ1-1; 9 bases match TRBD1. The ends lost 4 bases at V and 6 bases at J; junction bases unmatched: 12. There are 16 residues in the CDR3. In germline, CDR1 is LNHDA, CDR2 SQIVND (reference sequence). The CDR3 sequence: CASSTLQGASLPEAFF. The DNA of the CDR3 is TGTGCCAGTAGTACCCTACAGGGGGCAAGTCTCCCTGAAGCTTTCTTT.

There are a few counts of this clone. The chain recombines TRBV5-5 with TRBJ1-1, with 8 nucleotides matching TRBD1. The CDR3 contains 14 residues. Germline trimming cut 4 bases from V and 1 base from J; bases unmatched to any gene: 3. Germline CDR1 and CDR2: SGHKS and YYEKEE (reference sequence). CDR3 sequence: CASSRTGRNTEAFF. The CDR3 coding sequence is TGTGCCAGCAGCCGGACAGGGAGGAACACTGAAGCTTTCTTT.